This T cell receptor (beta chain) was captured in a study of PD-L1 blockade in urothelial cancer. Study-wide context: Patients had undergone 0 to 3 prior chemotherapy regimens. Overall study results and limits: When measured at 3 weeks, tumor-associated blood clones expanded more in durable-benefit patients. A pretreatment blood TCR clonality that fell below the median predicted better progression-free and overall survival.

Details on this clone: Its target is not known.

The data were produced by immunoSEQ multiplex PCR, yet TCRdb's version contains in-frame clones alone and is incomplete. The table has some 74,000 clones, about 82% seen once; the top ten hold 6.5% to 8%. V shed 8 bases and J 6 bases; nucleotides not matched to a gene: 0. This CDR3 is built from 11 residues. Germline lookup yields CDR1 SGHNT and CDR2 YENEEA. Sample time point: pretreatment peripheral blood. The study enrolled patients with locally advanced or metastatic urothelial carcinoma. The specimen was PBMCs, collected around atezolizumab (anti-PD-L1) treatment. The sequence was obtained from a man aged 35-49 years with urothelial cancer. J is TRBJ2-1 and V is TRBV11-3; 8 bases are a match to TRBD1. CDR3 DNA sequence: TGTGCCAGCCAGGGGGCCAATGAGCAGTTCTTC. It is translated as CASQGANEQFF.